This paragraph covers one T cell receptor beta chain sequence. Its antigen is currently unknown. The read ends 3 residues shy of where the CDR3 ends; the end is completed using the germline J gene. All donors had a single incident cervical HPV16 infection, not prevalent. Measured with immunoSEQ multiplex PCR; TCRdb has only the in-frame clones, and not every one. The sample has 23,000 or so clones; the top ten hold less than 7.5%. These data are taken from a study of T cells in women clearing cervical HPV infection. As for the study in general: Blood came at first lesion visit for cases, post-clearance for controls. Regarding the study as a whole: Controls had more TRBV6-7 (0.16%) than cases (about 0.11%). Timing of associations relative to infection is unclear; T-cell subsets were not isolated.

The CDR3 is 13 residues long. Germline V gives CDR1 KGHSH, CDR2 LQKENI. The clonotype was recovered from a woman aged 18 to 75 with a cervical HPV16 infection that either progressed to CIN3+ or cleared (not recorded which). The V and J genes are TRBV18 and TRBJ1-2, with D possibly matching TRBD1 (6 bases). Sequencing input: blood buffy coat. The DNA read from the CDR3 is TGTGCCAGCTCACCTCAGGGGTCCTACGAC. Its translation: CASSPQGSYD. The complete CDR3 protein is CASSPQGSYDYTF.